This T cell receptor (beta chain) was recorded in a study of identical twins. This CDR3 has 17 residues. CDR1 MNHEY and CDR2 SMNVEV come from the germline V gene (reference sequence). The V and J ends lost 3 bases and 4 bases respectively, with 20 bases between them. TCRdb reprocessed the 5' RACE reads with MiXCR, giving one entry per CDR3 protein. The sample lists some 1,600,000 distinct CDR3 sequences, about 32% occurring once. The chain has TRBV27 and TRBJ2-3, with a tentative D call TRBD2 (5 bases). Sequenced input: cord blood. The receptor's source is a newborn girl in good health. CDR3 sequence: CASSLGFGSGSADTQYF. CDR3 DNA sequence: TGTGCCAGCAGTTTGGGGTTTGGCAGCGGAAGTGCAGATACGCAGTATTTT.